This TCR beta chain was captured by sequencing in a study of OX40 agonist ivuxolimab in advanced cancers. CDR3 length: 16 residues. Trimming took off 5 bases at V and 0 bases at J, with 14 bases between the two ends. The germline V gene encodes CDR1 SGHNT and CDR2 YENEEA. Repertoires were generated with immunoSEQ multiplex PCR, while TCRdb's copy carries only in-frame clones and drops some. The sample consists of 98,000 or so clones, roughly nine tenths of them appearing once. The sequencing used CD4+ or CD8+ T cells sorted from blood, collected in a trial of the OX40 agonist ivuxolimab. This TCR was sampled from an adult with an advanced solid tumor such as melanoma, head and neck, liver or kidney cancer. The genes are TRBV11-3 and TRBJ2-1, with a weak D call TRBD1 (6 bases). CDR3 nucleotides: TGTGCCAGCAGCCGGACAGCGTCTAGCTCCTACAATGAGCAGTTCTTC. Its translation: CASSRTASSSYNEQFF.